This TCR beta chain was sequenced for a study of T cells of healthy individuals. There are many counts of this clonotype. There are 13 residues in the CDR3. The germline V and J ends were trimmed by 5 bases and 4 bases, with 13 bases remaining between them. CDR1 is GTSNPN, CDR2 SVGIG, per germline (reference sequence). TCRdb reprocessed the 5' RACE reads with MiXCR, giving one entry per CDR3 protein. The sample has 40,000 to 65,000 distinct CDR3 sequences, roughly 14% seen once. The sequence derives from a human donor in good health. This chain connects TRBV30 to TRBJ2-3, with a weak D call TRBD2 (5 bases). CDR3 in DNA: TGTGCCTGGTCCCCGCGGGCTTCAGATACGCAGTATTTT. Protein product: CAWSPRASDTQYF.